The source of this T cell receptor beta chain is a study of graft-versus-host responses after intestinal transplantation. Study-level information: After anti-thymocyte globulin induction, recipients took tacrolimus and steroids for 3 to 4 years. Study-wide findings and caveats: Early after transplant, HvG declines were associated with peak levels of circulating GvH clones.

Assay: immunoSEQ multiplex PCR; the TCRdb copy retains only in-frame clones and omits some. The sample includes 99,000 or so clones, roughly 87% of them seen just once. There are 15 residues in the CDR3. The V gene's germline CDR1 is SGHTA and CDR2 FQGNSA. Details on this clone: What it recognizes is unknown.

Here the sequenced sample was unstimulated CD4+ T cells sorted from spleen or lymph node cells, taken before intestinal transplant. The source is a human donor who received an intestinal transplant. The chain employs TRBV7-2 and TRBJ2-5; 9 bases agree with TRBD1. The J call is doubtful: the DNA matches TRBJ2-7 better. The DNA for the CDR3 is TGTGCCAGCAGCAGGGACCGGGACAGGGACTACGAGCAGTACTTC. This encodes CASSRDRDRDYEQYF.